One and the same sample provided the 3 T cell receptor beta chains below, sequenced in a study of T cells expressing NK-cell markers. TCRdb re-analyzed the 5' RACE reads; it lists each CDR3 protein once, without DNA. The sample includes 500,000 or so distinct CDR3 sequences. Sequenced: blood T cells: a sorted CD56 or NKG2C T cell subset, CD4+ or CD8+ T cells, or bulk PBMC T cells (not recorded which). The origin of the receptors is a man between 18 and 29 years old in good health.

V gene TRBV20-1 combines with J gene TRBJ2-3; TCRdb's D call, TRBD2, is unchecked because there is no DNA. The CDR3 spans 15 residues. Germline CDR1 DFQATT, CDR2 SNEGSKA (reference sequence). The CDR3 region is CSADLAGGGTDTQYF.

The chain links TRBV12-3 or TRBV12-4 to TRBJ1-3; TCRdb calls TRBD1, which cannot be checked without DNA. This CDR3 contains 13 residues. The CDR3 loop reads CASSLGTAKAIYF.

This sequence joins TRBV5-1 and TRBJ2-1; TCRdb lists TRBD2, though no DNA is available to test this call. There are 14 residues in the CDR3. Germline CDR1 reads SGHRS; CDR2 reads YFSETQ. This chain's CDR3 is CASSSRAPRDEQFF. Full variable domain (rest looked up from reference TRBV5-1 and TRBJ2-1): KAGVTQTPRYLIKTRGQQVTLSCSPISGHRSVSWYQQTPGQGLQFLFEYFSETQRNKGNFPGRFSGRQFSNSRSEMNVSTLELGDSALYLCASSSRAPRDEQFFGPGTRLTVL.